Presented here are 21 T cell receptor beta chains from one specimen sequenced in a study of T-cell memory formation after mild COVID-19. TCRdb processed the 5' RACE reads anew with MiXCR; each CDR3 protein has one entry. This table holds 450,000 or so distinct CDR3 sequences, about 23% found once. The sample consisted of PBMCs or a T cell subset sorted from them (not recorded which). The receptor set was obtained from an adult woman who had mild COVID-19 (a few samples of this study predate the infection). Cell type and time point are not known.

The chain joins TRBV9 to TRBJ1-3; a weak D match, TRBD1 (5 bases). V was trimmed by 0 bases and J by 2 bases, leaving 12 bases between them. The germline CDR1 and CDR2 sequences are SGDLS and YYNGEE. The CDR3 consists of 16 residues. CDR3 bases: TGTGCCAGCAGCGTAGCTCTGGGGGAGGCTGGAAACACCATATATTTT. Protein: CASSVALGEAGNTIYF.

The chain combines TRBV10-3 with TRBJ2-7; unclear D gene. Trimming cost V 3 bases and J 3 bases, with 3 bases left between them. The germline gives CDR1 ENHRY, CDR2 SYGVKD. The CDR3 loop spans 11 amino acids. The CDR3 reads CAISDDYEQYF. The CDR3 DNA reads as TGTGCCATCAGTGATGACTACGAGCAGTACTTC.

This clonotype was picked up a small number of times. The genes are TRBV5-1 and TRBJ2-7; the match to TRBD1 covers 9 bases. Germline lookup yields CDR1 SGHRS and CDR2 YFSETQ. The CDR3 is made up of 14 amino acids. J was trimmed by 7 bases and V by 0 bases; bases with no gene match: 5. CDR3 nucleotides: TGCGCCAGCAGCTTGGTTGTGACAGGGGGTGAGCAGTACTTC. The encoded protein is CASSLVVTGGEQYF.

This clonotype has ten or more counts. The chain joins TRBV24-1 to TRBJ2-3, with a tentative D call TRBD1 (5 bases). CDR3 length: 16 residues. Per germline, CDR1 KGHDR and CDR2 SFDVKD. The V gene lost 6 bases and the J gene lost 2 bases, with 17 bases spanning the gap. The CDR3 nucleotides read TGTGCCACCAGTAGGGGCAGCAACAGCCTCACAGATACGCAGTATTTT. Protein product: CATSRGSNSLTDTQYF.

This sequence joins TRBV3-1 and TRBJ2-7; 9 bases line up with TRBD2. The CDR3 extends over 13 amino acids. CDR1 and CDR2 from the germline V gene are LGHDT and YNNKEL (reference sequence). V was pared by 3 bases and J by 6 bases, with 3 bases of the junction left unmatched. This CDR3 reads CASSHGGRGEQYF. Here the CDR3 DNA reads TGTGCCAGCAGCCATGGCGGGAGGGGCGAGCAGTACTTC.

V usage is TRBV6-6 and J usage is TRBJ2-7; 11 bases agree with TRBD1. This CDR3 has 15 residues. The V and J ends lost 5 bases and 1 base, in that order; junction bases with no gene match: 4. Germline CDR1 reads MNHNY; CDR2 reads SVGAGI (reference sequence). CDR3 in amino acids: CASSPGQGVSYEQYF. DNA for the CDR3: TGTGCCAGCAGTCCGGGACAGGGGGTTTCCTACGAGCAGTACTTC.

CDR3: CASGRTSGSIGPNEQFF. The CDR3 coding sequence is TGTGCCAGTGGTAGGACTAGCGGGAGCATAGGGCCTAATGAGCAGTTCTTC. The chain recombines TRBV6-5 with TRBJ2-1; 13 bases agree with TRBD2. The J segment lost 7 bases and the V segment lost 9 bases, leaving 15 bases of the junction unmatched. This CDR3 is built from 17 residues. Germline values: CDR1 MNHEY, CDR2 SVGAGI.

The chain is built from TRBV7-9 and TRBJ2-1; a weak D match, TRBD2 (6 bases). The CDR3 runs 16 residues. The germline V and J ends were trimmed by 7 bases and 2 bases, with 18 bases remaining between them. Looked up from germline, CDR1 is SEHNR and CDR2 is FQNEAQ (reference sequence). CDR3 DNA sequence: TGTGCCAGCAACCCCTTCTCCGGGACTCCCTACAATGAGCAGTTCTTC. Amino acids: CASNPFSGTPYNEQFF.

DNA for the CDR3: TGTGCCAGCAGCCCTTCGGTACTAGCGGGAGCGGCGCAGTATTTT. Translating it yields CASSPSVLAGAAQYF. The chain couples TRBV7-2 to TRBJ2-3, with 11 bases matching TRBD2. This CDR3 region has 15 residues. Germline-derived CDR1 and CDR2 are SGHTA and FQGNSA. J was trimmed by 10 bases and V by 5 bases; bases with no gene match: 11.

This clonotype came up many times. The chain links TRBV7-9 to TRBJ2-5; D might be TRBD1 (6 bases). The CDR3 consists of 13 residues. Per the germline V gene, CDR1 is SEHNR and CDR2 is FQNEAQ (reference sequence). V dropped 6 bases and J dropped 6 bases, with 14 bases sitting between them. The CDR3 nucleotides read TGTGCCAGCAGGGTACAGGGCTTCCAGACCCAGTACTTC. This translates into CASRVQGFQTQYF. The full variable domain, in which reference TRBV7-9 and TRBJ2-5 provide the parts outside the CDR3, is DTGVSQNPRHKITKRGQNVTFRCDPISEHNRLYWYRQTLGQGPEFLTYFQNEAQLEKSRLLSDRFSAERPKGSFSTLEIQRTEQGDSAMYLCASRVQGFQTQYFGPGTRLLVL.

J is TRBJ2-7 and V is TRBV11-2, with 8 bases aligning to TRBD2. Germline V lookup: CDR1 SGHAT, CDR2 FQNNGV. The CDR3 is made up of 16 amino acids. V shed 10 bases, J shed 0 bases, and the junction held 14 bases outside the gene matches. The CDR3 DNA is TGTGCCACCACGGGGAGCGGGAGTACTAGCTCCTACGAGCAGTACTTC. This translates into CATTGSGSTSSYEQYF.

The chain employs TRBV12-3 or TRBV12-4 and TRBJ1-1; D unclear. The CDR3 runs to 12 residues. Deletions cut 10 bases from V and 11 bases from J, with 20 bases between. This CDR3 is CATKSDGKRAFF. The CDR3 nucleotides are TGTGCCACCAAATCTGACGGGAAGAGGGCTTTCTTT.

This chain joins TRBV5-8 and TRBJ2-5; the match to TRBD1 covers 9 bases. Looked up from germline, CDR1 is SGHTS and CDR2 is YDEGEE. CDR3 length: 15 residues. V shed 3 bases and J 1 base; nucleotides not matched to a gene: 4. The CDR3: CASSYPTGGQETQYF. The CDR3 DNA follows: TGTGCCAGCAGCTACCCGACAGGGGGCCAAGAGACCCAGTACTTC. The whole variable domain, remainder taken from reference TRBV5-8 and TRBJ2-5, is EAGVTQSPTHLIKTRGQQATLRCSPISGHTSVYWYQQALGLGLQFLLWYDEGEERNRGNFPPRFSGRQFPNYSSELNVNALELEDSALYLCASSYPTGGQETQYFGPGTRLLVL.

A few counts support this clonotype. The rearrangement joins TRBV11-3 to TRBJ2-1; 14 nucleotides align to TRBD2. The length of the CDR3 is 17 residues. J gave up 6 bases and V 2 bases, and 6 bases lay outside the gene matches. From germline, CDR1 is SGHNT and CDR2 YENEEA. The CDR3 nucleotides are TGTGCCAGCAGCTTATACTCCGGACTAGCGGGAGGCAATGAGCAGTTCTTC. It is translated as CASSLYSGLAGGNEQFF.

This chain uses TRBV20-1 with TRBJ1-4; the match to TRBD1 covers 9 bases. The trim removed 5 bases at V and 8 bases at J, leaving 9 bases unmatched. Looked up from germline, CDR1 is DFQATT and CDR2 is SNEGSKA (reference sequence). The CDR3 has 14 amino acids. The CDR3 coding sequence is TGCAGTGCTCGACAGGGGGGGATAGCGGAAAAACTGTTTTTT. It codes for CSARQGGIAEKLFF.

The genes are TRBV30 and TRBJ2-1; no clear D gene. The CDR3 sequence is 12 residues long. With 2 bases removed from V and 6 bases from J, the gap between germline ends came to 8 bases. The germline V gene encodes CDR1 GTSNPN and CDR2 SVGIG (reference sequence). CDR3 in amino acids: CAWSLGFNEQFF. CDR3 DNA: TGTGCCTGGAGTTTGGGTTTCAATGAGCAGTTCTTC.

The J gene is TRBJ1-2, the V gene TRBV29-1; 9 bases align to TRBD1. Germline loops: CDR1 SQVTM, CDR2 ANQGSEA. The CDR3 length is 14 residues. After removal of 3 bases from V and 6 bases from J, the junction contained 8 bases not matched to a gene. This CDR3 is CSVDRDREVDGYTF. Written as DNA, the CDR3 is TGCAGCGTTGACCGGGACAGGGAAGTGGATGGCTACACCTTC.

The CDR3 bases are TGTGCCAGCAGCGAATCGACAGGGGAGTATGGCTACACCTTC. It codes for CASSESTGEYGYTF. The chain joins TRBV9 to TRBJ1-2; 8 bases fit TRBD1. This CDR3 is 14 amino acids long. Germline lookup yields CDR1 SGDLS and CDR2 YYNGEE. V shed 3 bases and J 5 bases; nucleotides not matched to a gene: 6.

This clonotype was seen ten or more times. This rearrangement joins TRBV7-8 to TRBJ2-4; D gene ambiguous. This CDR3 has 14 amino acids. Per the germline V gene, CDR1 is SGHVS and CDR2 is FQNEAQ. V dropped 6 bases and J dropped 9 bases, with 18 bases sitting between them. The CDR3 DNA is TGTGCCAGCAGTTCCCACGCGAATCCGGCCATTCAGTACTTC. Amino acid sequence: CASSSHANPAIQYF.

This clonotype was counted a few times. The rearrangement joins TRBV18 to TRBJ1-1; D remains unclear. Germline CDR1 and CDR2: KGHSH and LQKENI. The CDR3 sequence is 14 residues long. V was pared by 4 bases and J by 2 bases, with 11 bases between. CDR3 region: CASSQGGSNTEAFF. CDR3 nucleotides: TGTGCCAGCTCACAGGGTGGTAGTAACACTGAAGCTTTCTTT.

J is TRBJ2-7 and V is TRBV7-2; no reliable D call. CDR1 and CDR2 (germline): SGHTA, FQGNSA. Trimming removed 1 base from V and 1 base from J, with 11 bases in between. The CDR3 sequence is 15 residues long. CDR3 sequence: CASSLVGVRSYEQYF. The CDR3 region has the DNA TGTGCCAGCAGCTTAGTTGGGGTCCGGTCCTACGAGCAGTACTTC. Full variable domain (outside the CDR3, taken from reference TRBV7-2 and TRBJ2-7): GAGVSQSPSNKVTEKGKDVELRCDPISGHTALYWYRQSLGQGLEFLIYFQGNSAPDKSGLPSDRFSAERTGGSVSTLTIQRTQQEDSAVYLCASSLVGVRSYEQYFGPGTRLTVT.